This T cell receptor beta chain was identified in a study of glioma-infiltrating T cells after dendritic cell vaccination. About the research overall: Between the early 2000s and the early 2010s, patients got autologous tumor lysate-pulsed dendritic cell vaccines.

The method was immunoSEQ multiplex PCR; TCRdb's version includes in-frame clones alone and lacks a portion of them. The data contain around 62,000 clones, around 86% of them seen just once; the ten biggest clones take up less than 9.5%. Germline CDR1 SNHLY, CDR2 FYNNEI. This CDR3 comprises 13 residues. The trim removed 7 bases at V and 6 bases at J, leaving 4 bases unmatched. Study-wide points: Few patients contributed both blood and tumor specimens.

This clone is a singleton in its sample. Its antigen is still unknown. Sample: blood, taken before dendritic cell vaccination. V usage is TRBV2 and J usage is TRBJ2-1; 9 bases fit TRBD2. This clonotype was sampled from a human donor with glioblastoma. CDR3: CASKAGGSNEQFF. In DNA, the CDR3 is TGTGCCAGCAAAGCGGGGGGTTCCAATGAGCAGTTCTTC.